This entry lists 13 T cell receptor beta chains sequenced from one sample in a study of cytomegalovirus exposure and HLA in healthy donors. 60 Vbeta and 13 Jbeta primers were used in PCR. The method was immunoSEQ multiplex PCR; TCRdb's version includes in-frame clones alone and lacks a portion of them. The table lists 110,000 to 150,000 clones, about 75% of them singletons. The specimen sequenced was PBMCs. These receptors came from a man aged 25-45 years in good health and CMV-seronegative.

This clone appeared once. This chain uses TRBV7-8 with TRBJ2-7; D possibly corresponds to TRBD2 (6 bases). In germline, CDR1 is SGHVS, CDR2 FQNEAQ. This CDR3 contains 16 residues. Trimming pared 3 bases from V and 1 base from J, leaving 16 bases between. DNA of the CDR3: TGTGCCAGCAGCTTTCGGTCGGGGGTTGTTTCCTACGAGCAGTACTTC. It is translated as CASSFRSGVVSYEQYF.

The CDR3, as DNA: TGCGCCAGCAGCTTGGCGGGGGGCCAAGGTTCCCTCCACTTT. Translating it yields CASSLAGGQGSLHF. The chain recombines TRBV5-1 with TRBJ1-6, with D perhaps TRBD1 (6 bases). CDR3 length: 14 amino acids. The germline V and J ends were trimmed by 0 bases and 14 bases, with 15 bases remaining between them. Germline V CDR1 and CDR2: SGHRS, YFSETQ. The full variable domain, in which reference TRBV5-1 and TRBJ1-6 provide the parts outside the CDR3, is KAGVTQTPRYLIKTRGQQVTLSCSPISGHRSVSWYQQTPGQGLQFLFEYFSETQRNKGNFPGRFSGRQFSNSRSEMNVSTLELGDSALYLCASSLAGGQGSLHFGNGTRLTVT.

The V call is TRBV7-9, the J call TRBJ2-3; 8 bases line up with TRBD2. This CDR3 has 14 amino acids. Trimming removed 8 bases from V and 9 bases from J; junction bases left unmatched: 13. Per the germline V gene, CDR1 is SEHNR and CDR2 is FQNEAQ (reference sequence). CDR3 residues: CASGSGGAVETQYF. CDR3 sequence (DNA): TGTGCCAGCGGATCGGGGGGGGCAGTTGAGACGCAGTATTTT.

This chain links TRBV6-4 with TRBJ1-2; perhaps TRBD1 as D (6 bases). V was trimmed by 5 bases and J by 4 bases, leaving 29 bases between them. CDR3 size: 19 residues. In germline, CDR1 is MRHNA, CDR2 SNTAGT. The CDR3 sequence is CASSYRALQGRREFYGYTF. Written as DNA, the CDR3 is TGTGCCAGCAGTTATCGGGCTCTACAGGGAAGGCGCGAGTTCTATGGCTACACCTTC.

This chain links TRBV7-8 with TRBJ2-2, with TRBD1 matching over 8 bases. This CDR3 region has 16 residues. Germline loops: CDR1 SGHVS, CDR2 FQNEAQ. The V and J ends lost 3 bases and 4 bases, in that order; junction bases with no gene match: 7. The CDR3 is CASSFPRGPGTGELFF. The CDR3 nucleotides are TGTGCCAGCAGCTTCCCCAGGGGGCCGGGCACCGGGGAGCTGTTTTTT.

The chain employs TRBV7-2 and TRBJ2-5; the D gene is possibly TRBD1 (6 bases). Germline loops: CDR1 SGHTA, CDR2 FQGNSA. This CDR3 is 13 amino acids long. V was clipped by 5 bases and J by 3 bases, with 10 bases between them. Here the CDR3 reads CASSEDREETQYF. The CDR3 DNA sequence: TGTGCCAGCAGCGAGGACAGAGAAGAGACCCAGTACTTC.

The V call is TRBV27, the J call TRBJ2-5, with 7 bases aligning to TRBD1. Losses at the gene ends were 4 bases for V and 2 bases for J; bases not matched to a gene: 4. The CDR3 runs to 14 residues. Germline V CDR1 and CDR2: MNHEY, SMNVEV (reference sequence). CDR3 DNA: TGTGCCAGCAGTTCAAGGACAGGTCAAGAGACCCAGTACTTC. Protein sequence: CASSSRTGQETQYF.

This sequence joins TRBV28 and TRBJ1-1, with no clear D. The CDR3 runs to 12 residues. The V gene's germline CDR1 is MDHEN and CDR2 SYDVKM. Trimming removed 8 bases at V and 1 base at J, with 8 bases between. CDR3 residues: CASGLKNTEAFF. The CDR3 DNA sequence: TGTGCCAGCGGGCTTAAGAACACTGAAGCTTTCTTT.

This clone appeared a few times. The chain couples TRBV19 to TRBJ1-5; D perhaps matches TRBD1 (6 bases). The CDR3 spans 15 residues. Germline CDR1 LNHDA, CDR2 SQIVND (reference sequence). Trimming pared 5 bases from V and 6 bases from J, leaving 17 bases between. The CDR3 sequence: CASSPPPGGGQPQHF. CDR3 bases: TGTGCCAGTAGTCCCCCTCCGGGGGGCGGTCAGCCCCAGCATTTT.

This clone has just one count. The rearrangement uses TRBV5-1 and TRBJ2-3; D perhaps matches TRBD2 (6 bases). The CDR3 loop spans 14 amino acids. V lost 6 bases, J lost 4 bases, and 15 bases lay in between. Germline CDR1 and CDR2: SGHRS and YFSETQ. CDR3 region: CASTSAGSSDTQYF. In nucleotides, the CDR3 is TGCGCCAGCACGAGTGCGGGGAGTTCAGATACGCAGTATTTT. Full variable domain (missing parts from reference TRBV5-1 and TRBJ2-3): KAGVTQTPRYLIKTRGQQVTLSCSPISGHRSVSWYQQTPGQGLQFLFEYFSETQRNKGNFPGRFSGRQFSNSRSEMNVSTLELGDSALYLCASTSAGSSDTQYFGPGTRLTVL.

The J gene is TRBJ1-2, the V gene TRBV5-4; 7 bases are shared with TRBD1. Germline V gene sequence: CDR1 SGHNT, CDR2 YYREEE (reference sequence). After removal of 4 bases from V and 3 bases from J, the junction contained 9 bases not matched to a gene. The CDR3 extends over 15 amino acids. The CDR3 DNA reads as TGTGCCAGCAGCACCGGGACAGATTTAGACTATGGCTACACCTTC. Protein sequence: CASSTGTDLDYGYTF.

In this sample, this clone turned up once. V and J are TRBV6-1 and TRBJ2-7, with 8 bases identical to TRBD1. From germline, CDR1 is MNHNS and CDR2 SASEGT. J lost 3 bases, V lost 2 bases, and 6 bases had no gene match. This CDR3 has 15 amino acids. The CDR3 bases are TGTGCCAGCAGTGAAACAGGCAGGGGGCTCTACGAGCAGTACTTC. It specifies CASSETGRGLYEQYF.

This clone was detected once. The rearrangement uses TRBV25-1 and TRBJ2-3; 9 bases are shared with TRBD1. There are 14 residues in the CDR3. Germline trimming cut 7 bases from V and 4 bases from J; bases unmatched to any gene: 6. Germline CDR1 and CDR2: MGHDK and SYGVNS. CDR3 amino acids: CASKGQGGPDTQYF. In DNA form, the CDR3 reads TGTGCCAGCAAGGGACAGGGAGGCCCAGATACGCAGTATTTT.